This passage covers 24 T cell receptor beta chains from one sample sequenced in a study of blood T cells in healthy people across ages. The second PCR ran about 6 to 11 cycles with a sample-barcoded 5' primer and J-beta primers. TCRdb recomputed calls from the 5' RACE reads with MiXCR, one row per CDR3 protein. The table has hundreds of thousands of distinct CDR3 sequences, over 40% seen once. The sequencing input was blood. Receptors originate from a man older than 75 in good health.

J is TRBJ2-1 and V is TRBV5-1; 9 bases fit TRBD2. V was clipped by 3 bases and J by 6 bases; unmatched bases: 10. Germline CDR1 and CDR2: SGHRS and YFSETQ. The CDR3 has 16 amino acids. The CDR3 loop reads CASSSQAGGFSNEQFF. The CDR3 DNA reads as TGCGCCAGCAGCTCCCAAGCGGGGGGTTTTTCCAATGAGCAGTTCTTC.

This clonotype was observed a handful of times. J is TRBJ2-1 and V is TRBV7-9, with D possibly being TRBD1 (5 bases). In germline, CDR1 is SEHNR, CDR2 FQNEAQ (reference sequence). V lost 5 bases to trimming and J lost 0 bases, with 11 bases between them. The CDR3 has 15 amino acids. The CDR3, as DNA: TGTGCCAGCAGCGAGACAGATCACTCCTACAATGAGCAGTTCTTC. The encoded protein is CASSETDHSYNEQFF.

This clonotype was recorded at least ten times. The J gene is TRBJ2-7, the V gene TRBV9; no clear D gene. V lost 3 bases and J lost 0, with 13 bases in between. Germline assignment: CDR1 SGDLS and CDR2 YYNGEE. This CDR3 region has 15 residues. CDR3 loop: CASSGGPGPSYEQYF. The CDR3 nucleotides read TGTGCCAGCAGCGGAGGCCCTGGCCCCTCCTACGAGCAGTACTTC.

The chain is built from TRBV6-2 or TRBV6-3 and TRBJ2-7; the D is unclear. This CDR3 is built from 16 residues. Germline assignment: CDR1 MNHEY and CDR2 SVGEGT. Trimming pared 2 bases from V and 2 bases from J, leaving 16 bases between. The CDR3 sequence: CASSYLRRLGAYEQYF. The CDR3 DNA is TGTGCCAGCAGTTACCTACGCCGCCTAGGTGCCTACGAGCAGTACTTC.

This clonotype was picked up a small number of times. The CDR3 nucleotides read TGCAGTGCTAGAGGAGGACAGTTCACAGATACGCAGTATTTT. Its protein is CSARGGQFTDTQYF. This rearrangement joins TRBV20-1 to TRBJ2-3; the D gene is possibly TRBD1 (6 bases). This CDR3 is 14 amino acids long. V dropped 1 base and J dropped 2 bases, with 10 bases sitting between them. Germline V gives CDR1 DFQATT, CDR2 SNEGSKA (reference sequence).

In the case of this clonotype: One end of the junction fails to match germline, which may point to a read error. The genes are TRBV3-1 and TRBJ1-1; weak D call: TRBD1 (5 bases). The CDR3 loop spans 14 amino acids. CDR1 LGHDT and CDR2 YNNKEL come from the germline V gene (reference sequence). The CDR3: CASRRDSMKTEAFF. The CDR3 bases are TGTGCCAGCAGACGGGACTCAATGAAAACTGAAGCTTTCTTT.

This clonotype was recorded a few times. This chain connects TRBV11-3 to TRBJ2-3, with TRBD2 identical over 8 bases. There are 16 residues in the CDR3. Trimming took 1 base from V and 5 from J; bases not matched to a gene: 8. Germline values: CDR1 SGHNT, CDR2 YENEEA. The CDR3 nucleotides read TGTGCCAGCAGCTTAGGCGGGGGGACCGTGGGAGATACGCAGTATTTT. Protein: CASSLGGGTVGDTQYF.

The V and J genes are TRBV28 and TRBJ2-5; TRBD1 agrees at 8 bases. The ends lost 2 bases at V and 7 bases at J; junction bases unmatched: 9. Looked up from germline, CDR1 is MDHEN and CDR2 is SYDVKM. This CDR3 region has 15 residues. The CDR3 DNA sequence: TGTGCCAGCAGTTTAGGGCAGGGGGCCCCGACGACCCAGTACTTC. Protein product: CASSLGQGAPTTQYF.

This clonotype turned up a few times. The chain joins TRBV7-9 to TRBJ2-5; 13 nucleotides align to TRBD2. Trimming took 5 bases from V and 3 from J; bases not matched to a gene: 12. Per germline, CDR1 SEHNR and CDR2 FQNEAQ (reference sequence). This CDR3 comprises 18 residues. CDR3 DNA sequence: TGTGCCAGCAGCCCCTCGACACGCGGACTAGCGGGGGAAGAGACCCAGTACTTC. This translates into CASSPSTRGLAGEETQYF.

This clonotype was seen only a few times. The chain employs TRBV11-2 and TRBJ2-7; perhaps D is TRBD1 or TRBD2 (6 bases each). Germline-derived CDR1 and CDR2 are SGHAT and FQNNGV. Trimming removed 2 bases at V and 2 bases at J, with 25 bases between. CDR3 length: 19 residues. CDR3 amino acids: CASSLRGVGGGRTTYEQYF. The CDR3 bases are TGTGCCAGCAGCTTAAGGGGTGTGGGTGGGGGGCGAACTACCTACGAGCAGTACTTC.

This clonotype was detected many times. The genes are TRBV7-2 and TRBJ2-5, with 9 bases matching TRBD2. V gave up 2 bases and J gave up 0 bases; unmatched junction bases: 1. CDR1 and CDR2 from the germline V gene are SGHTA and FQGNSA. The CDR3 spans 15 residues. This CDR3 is CASSLLAGDQETQYF. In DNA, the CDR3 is TGTGCCAGCAGCTTATTAGCGGGGGACCAAGAGACCCAGTACTTC.

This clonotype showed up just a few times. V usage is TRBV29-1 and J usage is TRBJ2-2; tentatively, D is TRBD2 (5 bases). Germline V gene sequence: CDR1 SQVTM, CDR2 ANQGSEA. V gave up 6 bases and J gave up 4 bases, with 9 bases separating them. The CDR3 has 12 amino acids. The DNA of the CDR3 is TGCAGCGTCCGCCGGGGCACCGGGGAGCTGTTTTTT. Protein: CSVRRGTGELFF.

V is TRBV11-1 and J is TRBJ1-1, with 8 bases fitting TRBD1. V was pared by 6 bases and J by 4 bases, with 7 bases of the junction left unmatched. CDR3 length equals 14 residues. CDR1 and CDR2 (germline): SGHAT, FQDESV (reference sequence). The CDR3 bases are TGTGCCAGCAGGGAGACAGGGGTGGGCACTGAAGCTTTCTTT. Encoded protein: CASRETGVGTEAFF. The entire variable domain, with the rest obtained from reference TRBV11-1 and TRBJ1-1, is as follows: EAEVAQSPRYKITEKSQAVAFWCDPISGHATLYWYRQILGQGPELLVQFQDESVVDDSQLPKDRFSAERLKGVDSTLKIQPAELGDSAMYLCASRETGVGTEAFFGQGTRLTVV.

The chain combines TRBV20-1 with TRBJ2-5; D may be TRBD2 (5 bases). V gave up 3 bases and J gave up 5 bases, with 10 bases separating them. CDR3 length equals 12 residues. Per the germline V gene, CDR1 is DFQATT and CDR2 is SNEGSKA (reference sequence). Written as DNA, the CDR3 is TGCAGTGCTAGGCGAGGGTACGAGACCCAGTACTTC. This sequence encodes CSARRGYETQYF.

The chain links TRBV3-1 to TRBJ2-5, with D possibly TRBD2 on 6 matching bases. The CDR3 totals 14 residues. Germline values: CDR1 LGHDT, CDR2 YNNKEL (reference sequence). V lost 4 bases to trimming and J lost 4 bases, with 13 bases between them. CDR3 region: CASSPGTVIETQYF. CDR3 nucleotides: TGTGCCAGCAGCCCCGGGACTGTTATAGAGACCCAGTACTTC.

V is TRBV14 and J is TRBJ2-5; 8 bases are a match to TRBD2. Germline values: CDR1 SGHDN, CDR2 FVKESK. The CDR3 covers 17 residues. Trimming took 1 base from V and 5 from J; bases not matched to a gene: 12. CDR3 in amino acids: CASSQGLAGLAWETQYF. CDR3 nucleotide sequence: TGTGCCAGCAGCCAAGGTCTAGCCGGACTAGCTTGGGAGACCCAGTACTTC.

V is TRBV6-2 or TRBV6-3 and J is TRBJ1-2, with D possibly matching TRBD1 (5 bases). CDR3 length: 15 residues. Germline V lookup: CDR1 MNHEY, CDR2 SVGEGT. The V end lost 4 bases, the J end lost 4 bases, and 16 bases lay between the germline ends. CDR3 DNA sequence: TGTGCCAGCAGTTCAGAAGGACATTTCGGCTATGGCTACACCTTC. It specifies CASSSEGHFGYGYTF.

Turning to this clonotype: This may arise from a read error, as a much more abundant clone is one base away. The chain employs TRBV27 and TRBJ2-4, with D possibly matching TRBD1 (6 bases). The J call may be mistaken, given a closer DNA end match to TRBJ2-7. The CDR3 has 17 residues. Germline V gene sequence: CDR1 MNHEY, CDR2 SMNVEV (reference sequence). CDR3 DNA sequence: TGTGCCAGCATCCTGGGGACATCTATCCTCTGGCCCTACGAGCAGTACTTC. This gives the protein CASILGTSILWPYEQYF.

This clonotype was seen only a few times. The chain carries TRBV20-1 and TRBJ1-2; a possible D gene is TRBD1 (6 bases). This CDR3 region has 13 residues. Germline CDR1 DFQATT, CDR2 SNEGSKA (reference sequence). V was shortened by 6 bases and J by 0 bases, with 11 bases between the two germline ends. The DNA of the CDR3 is TGCAGTGCAAACAGGGATACTAACTATGGCTACACCTTC. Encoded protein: CSANRDTNYGYTF.

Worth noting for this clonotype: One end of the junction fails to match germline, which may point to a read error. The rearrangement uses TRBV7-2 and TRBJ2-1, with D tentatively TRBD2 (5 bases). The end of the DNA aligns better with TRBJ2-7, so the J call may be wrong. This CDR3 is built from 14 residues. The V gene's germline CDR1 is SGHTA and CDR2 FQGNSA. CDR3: CVSSLARSRHEQYF. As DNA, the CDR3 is TGTGTCAGCAGCTTAGCGCGCTCGCGTCACGAGCAGTACTTC.

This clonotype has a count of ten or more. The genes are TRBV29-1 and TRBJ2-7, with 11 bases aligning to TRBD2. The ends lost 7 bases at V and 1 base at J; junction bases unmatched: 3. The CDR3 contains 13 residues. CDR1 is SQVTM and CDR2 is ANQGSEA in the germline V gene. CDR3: CSGGTSGSYEQYF. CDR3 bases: TGCAGCGGCGGGACTAGCGGATCCTACGAGCAGTACTTC.

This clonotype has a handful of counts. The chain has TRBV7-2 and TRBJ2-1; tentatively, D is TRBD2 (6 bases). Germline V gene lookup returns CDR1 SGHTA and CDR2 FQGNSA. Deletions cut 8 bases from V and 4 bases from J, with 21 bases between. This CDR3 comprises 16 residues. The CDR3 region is CASRRDSQRFYNEQFF. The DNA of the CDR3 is TGTGCCAGCCGACGGGACTCCCAACGATTTTACAATGAGCAGTTCTTC.

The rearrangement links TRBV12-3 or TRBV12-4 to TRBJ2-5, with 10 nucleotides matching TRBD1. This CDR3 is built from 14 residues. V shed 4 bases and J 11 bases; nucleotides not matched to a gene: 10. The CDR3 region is CASSSRQGASGQYF. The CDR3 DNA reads TGTGCCAGCAGTTCCCGACAGGGGGCCTCCGGGCAGTACTTC.

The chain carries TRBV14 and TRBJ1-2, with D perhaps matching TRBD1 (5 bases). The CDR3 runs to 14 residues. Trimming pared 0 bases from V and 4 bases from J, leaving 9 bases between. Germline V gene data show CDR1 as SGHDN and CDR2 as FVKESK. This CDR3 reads CASSQDRAGYGYTF. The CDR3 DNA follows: TGTGCCAGCAGCCAAGACAGGGCCGGCTATGGCTACACCTTC.